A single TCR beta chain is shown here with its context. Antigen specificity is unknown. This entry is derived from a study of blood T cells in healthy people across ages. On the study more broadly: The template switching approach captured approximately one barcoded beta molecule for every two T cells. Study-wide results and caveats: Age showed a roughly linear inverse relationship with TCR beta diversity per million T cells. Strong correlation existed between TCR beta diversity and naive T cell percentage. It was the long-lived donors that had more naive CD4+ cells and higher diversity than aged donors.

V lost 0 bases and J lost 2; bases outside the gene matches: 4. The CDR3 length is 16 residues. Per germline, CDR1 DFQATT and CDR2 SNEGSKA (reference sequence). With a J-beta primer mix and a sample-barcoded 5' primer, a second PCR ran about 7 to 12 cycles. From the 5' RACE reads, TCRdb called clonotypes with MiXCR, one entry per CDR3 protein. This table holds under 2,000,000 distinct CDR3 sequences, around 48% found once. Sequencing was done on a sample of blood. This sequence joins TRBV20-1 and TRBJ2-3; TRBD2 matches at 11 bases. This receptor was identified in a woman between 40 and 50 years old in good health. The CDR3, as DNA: TGCAGTGCTAGAGACCTACTAGCGGGAGACACAGATACGCAGTATTTT. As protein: CSARDLLAGDTDTQYF.